Following are 9 T cell receptor beta chains from one sample sequenced in a study of T cell responses to AZD1222 COVID-19 vaccine. Here immunoSEQ multiplex PCR was the method, and the copy in TCRdb shows in-frame clones only, minus some. The sample holds around 89,000 clones, about 89% seen once. This specimen consisted of peripheral blood, obtained 28 days after the second AZD1222 dose. Receptors originate from an adult who received the AZD1222 COVID-19 vaccine.

The J gene is TRBJ1-1, the V gene TRBV4-2; the D is unclear. This CDR3 region has 16 residues. Trimming removed 4 bases from V and 4 bases from J, with 19 bases in between. Germline V CDR1 and CDR2: LGHNA, YNFKEQ. Written as DNA, the CDR3 is TGTGCCAGCAGCCCCTTTGGGTCCCCTGCGGGCACTGAAGCTTTCTTT. This gives the protein CASSPFGSPAGTEAFF.

V is TRBV13 and J is TRBJ2-5, with 10 bases fitting TRBD2. Trimming at V came to 5 bases and at J to 5 bases, leaving 14 bases not matched to a gene. CDR3 length equals 17 residues. Germline V lookup: CDR1 PRHDT, CDR2 FYEKMQ (reference sequence). The CDR3 reads CASSLQLAGSGRETQYF. CDR3 DNA sequence: TGTGCCAGCAGCCTTCAACTAGCGGGGTCCGGGAGGGAGACCCAGTACTTC.

V gene TRBV7-9 combines with J gene TRBJ2-7; maybe TRBD1 (5 bases). Germline lookup yields CDR1 SEHNR and CDR2 FQNEAQ (reference sequence). V dropped 6 bases and J dropped 2 bases, with 11 bases sitting between them. The CDR3 has 13 amino acids. CDR3 loop: CASSTAGTYEQYF. CDR3 in DNA: TGTGCCAGCAGTACGGCAGGGACCTACGAGCAGTACTTC.

The chain couples TRBV11-3 to TRBJ1-3; no clear D. The CDR3 totals 16 residues. V shed 0 bases and J shed 2 bases, with 11 bases lying between them. Per germline, CDR1 SGHNT and CDR2 YENEEA. CDR3 bases: TGTGCCAGCAGCTTAGAAAGAAGTCTCCCTGGAAACACCATATATTTT. It encodes CASSLERSLPGNTIYF. The whole variable domain, remainder taken from reference TRBV11-3 and TRBJ1-3, is EAGVVQSPRYKIIEKKQPVAFWCNPISGHNTLYWYLQNLGQGPELLIRYENEEAVDDSQLPKDRFSAERLKGVDSTLKIQPAELGDSAVYLCASSLERSLPGNTIYFGEGSWLTVV.

The chain's CDR3 is CASSFRTVFNYGYTF. The CDR3 coding sequence is TGTGCCAGCAGCTTTCGGACGGTGTTTAACTATGGCTACACCTTC. The chain links TRBV5-6 to TRBJ1-2, with D hard to call. Germline V gene data show CDR1 as SGHDT and CDR2 as YYEEEE. CDR3 length: 15 residues. Trimming pared 2 bases from V and 1 base from J, leaving 12 bases between.

In this sample, this clone turned up once. This chain connects TRBV7-3 to TRBJ1-1; D gene ambiguous. CDR3 length: 13 residues. V was cut by 5 bases and J by 6 bases, with 13 bases left in between. In germline, CDR1 is SGHTA, CDR2 FQGTGA. CDR3 sequence reads: CASSPTGYAEAFF. The CDR3 DNA follows: TGTGCCAGCAGCCCCACGGGGTACGCTGAAGCTTTCTTT.

V usage is TRBV28 and J usage is TRBJ1-2, with D unresolved. The germline V gene encodes CDR1 MDHEN and CDR2 SYDVKM. Trimming cost V 2 bases and J 2 bases, with 12 bases left between them. This CDR3 spans 15 amino acids. CDR3 protein: CASSLATPGNYGYTF. The CDR3 DNA follows: TGTGCCAGCAGTTTAGCAACCCCCGGAAACTATGGCTACACCTTC.

The gene calls are TRBV5-1 and TRBJ1-2; D is perhaps TRBD1 (5 bases). The ends were cut back, 0 bases at V and 5 bases at J, with 8 bases in the middle. The CDR3 is made up of 13 amino acids. The germline gives CDR1 SGHRS, CDR2 YFSETQ. CDR3 sequence reads: CASSLGQYYGYTF. For the CDR3, the DNA is TGCGCCAGCAGCTTGGGACAGTATTATGGCTACACCTTC.

V usage is TRBV18 and J usage is TRBJ2-1, with 14 nucleotides matching TRBD2. With V trimmed by 3 bases and J by 7 bases, 8 bases remained unmatched. The CDR3 contains 17 residues. Germline loops: CDR1 KGHSH, CDR2 LQKENI. The CDR3 spells CASSPGTSGGPQNEQFF. Here the CDR3 DNA reads TGTGCCAGCTCACCCGGGACTAGCGGGGGACCTCAGAATGAGCAGTTCTTC.